Here is one TCR beta chain with its context. Its antigen is as yet unknown. Produced via immunoSEQ multiplex PCR; TCRdb's table is partial and in-frame only. The table includes about 150,000 clones, roughly 91% detected once. This sample was included in a study of T cell responses to AZD1222 COVID-19 vaccine. Germline-derived CDR1 and CDR2 are SQVTM and ANQGSEA. The CDR3 runs to 12 residues. Trimming pared 4 bases from V and 7 bases from J, leaving 13 bases between. General study findings and limits: Every sample of the repertoires postdated the peak T cell response. Spike was spanned by vaccine-associated CD4 TCRs, with dominance at 160-218 and 743-854. Donors, mostly white British, included more females; clonal diversity was possibly underestimated. Regions left unmutated in variants are reportedly the target of nearly half of spike-specific TCRs.

The V gene is TRBV29-1, the J gene TRBJ1-1; D call uncertain. Sequenced material: peripheral blood, taken on day 0 of AZD1222 vaccination. The source is an adult in good health. CDR3 bases: TGCAGCGTTGGACAACTCGAGGGTGAAGCTTTCTTT. Translated, it gives CSVGQLEGEAFF.